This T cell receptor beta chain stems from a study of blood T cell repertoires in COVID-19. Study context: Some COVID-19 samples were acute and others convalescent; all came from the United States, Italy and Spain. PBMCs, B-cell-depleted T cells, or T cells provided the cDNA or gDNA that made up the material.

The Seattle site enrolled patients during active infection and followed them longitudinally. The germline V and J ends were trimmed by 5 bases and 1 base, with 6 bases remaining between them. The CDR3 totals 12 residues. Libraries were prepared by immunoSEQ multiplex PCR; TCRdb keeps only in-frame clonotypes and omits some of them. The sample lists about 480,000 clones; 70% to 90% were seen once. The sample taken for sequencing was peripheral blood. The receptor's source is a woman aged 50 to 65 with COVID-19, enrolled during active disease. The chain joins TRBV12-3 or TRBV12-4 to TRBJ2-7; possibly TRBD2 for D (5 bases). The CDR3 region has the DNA TGTGCCAGCAGTGGGAGATCCTACGAGCAGTACTTC. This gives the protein CASSGRSYEQYF.